This is a list of T cell receptor beta chains from one sample in a study of CXCR3-negative and CXCR3-positive naive CD8 T cells. TCRdb re-called the 5' RACE reads and gives one entry per CDR3 protein, without DNA. Seen in this sample are about 130,000 distinct CDR3 sequences; the ten most common clones hold nearly 0.5%. The sequencing sample was made of naive CXCR3- CD8+ T cells from blood. These receptors came from a human donor in good health. Some clones in this sample may be carry-over from other donors' samples. Each CDR3 is given with its conserved first and last residue.

J gene	V gene	CDR3 protein
TRBJ2-3	TRBV11-1	CASSLAGGVDTQYF
TRBJ2-2	TRBV7-7	CASSSGVGTGELFF
TRBJ2-5	TRBV28	CASSKSLGDRLQETQYF
TRBJ2-1	TRBV9	CASETGGAENEQFF
TRBJ2-3	TRBV9	CASSVAGDATDTQYF
TRBJ2-7	TRBV29-1	CSVEVVLDGTGGAGYEQYF
TRBJ2-7	TRBV21-1	CASSIGAGGLLLAAGGEQYF
TRBJ2-7	TRBV28	CASSRTAYYEQYF
TRBJ2-1	TRBV4-2	CASSQERGTENEQFF
TRBJ2-4	TRBV15	CATSTPVAGGIIQYF
TRBJ2-1	TRBV7-9	CASSLVVDNEQFF
TRBJ2-3	TRBV28	CASSSAFDRSSTDTQYF
TRBJ2-7	TRBV27	CASSLVGAAYEQYF
TRBJ2-1	TRBV7-9	CASSPRLAGGNEQFF
TRBJ2-1	TRBV28	CASSLWAEIDSHNEQFF